A selection of T cell receptor beta chains follows, all from one sample in a study of CD8+ T cells in alopecia areata. The protocol was immunoSEQ multiplex PCR, while the TCRdb copy is restricted to in-frame clones and leaves out a portion. In the table there are about 300,000 clones, more than 45% of which are singletons. Sequencing was performed on CD4+ T cells sorted from blood, taken at week 24, from a patient treated with tofacitinib. These TCRs come from a human donor with alopecia areata. Each CDR3 is given with its conserved first and last residue. D genes are given only for firm matches.

CDR3aa: CAGALTAHNEQFF
j_gene: TRBJ2-1
d_gene: .
v_gene: TRBV30

CDR3aa: CASSVETYEQYF
j_gene: TRBJ2-7
d_gene: .
v_gene: TRBV25-1

CDR3aa: CASSFPRGTGNNEQFF
j_gene: TRBJ2-1
d_gene: TRBD1
v_gene: TRBV7-8

CDR3aa: CASRAGYEQYF
j_gene: TRBJ2-7
d_gene: .
v_gene: TRBV2

CDR3aa: CAITGGSNSPLHF
j_gene: TRBJ1-6
d_gene: .
v_gene: TRBV10-3

CDR3aa: CASNRGADTQYF
j_gene: TRBJ2-3
d_gene: TRBD1
v_gene: TRBV19

CDR3aa: CASSQEGTGGNSPLHF
j_gene: TRBJ1-6
d_gene: TRBD1
v_gene: TRBV4-2

CDR3aa: CASDTRLAKNIQYF
j_gene: TRBJ2-4
d_gene: .
v_gene: TRBV28

CDR3aa: CASRARGASNYGYTF
j_gene: TRBJ1-2
d_gene: .
v_gene: TRBV2

CDR3aa: CSDRTQNIQYF
j_gene: TRBJ2-4
d_gene: .
v_gene: TRBV29-1

CDR3aa: CASSLSGTGGSPLHF
j_gene: TRBJ1-6
d_gene: .
v_gene: TRBV7-8

CDR3aa: CAISDVTSGGYTF
j_gene: TRBJ1-2
d_gene: .
v_gene: TRBV10-3

CDR3aa: CAWSPGTVNQPQHF
j_gene: TRBJ1-5
d_gene: TRBD1
v_gene: TRBV30

CDR3aa: CASSPEGGPYNEQFF
j_gene: TRBJ2-1
d_gene: .
v_gene: TRBV11-2

CDR3aa: CASSLPPAQSGANVLTF
j_gene: TRBJ2-6
d_gene: .
v_gene: TRBV5-6

CDR3aa: CASSPRTGQETQYF
j_gene: TRBJ2-5
d_gene: TRBD1
v_gene: TRBV7-7

CDR3aa: CASGPRLSGNTIYF
j_gene: TRBJ1-3
d_gene: .
v_gene: TRBV12-5

CDR3aa: CSVDDRGTTEAFF
j_gene: TRBJ1-1
d_gene: .
v_gene: TRBV29-1

CDR3aa: CASSPEGSVYEQYF
j_gene: TRBJ2-7
d_gene: .
v_gene: TRBV18

CDR3aa: CASSGTSGGALGEQFF
j_gene: TRBJ2-1
d_gene: TRBD2
v_gene: TRBV5-1

CDR3aa: CASSLAGGTDTQYF
j_gene: TRBJ2-3
d_gene: .
v_gene: TRBV7-2

CDR3aa: CASSLHHQPQHF
j_gene: TRBJ1-5
d_gene: .
v_gene: TRBV7-8

CDR3aa: CASSLGIGGEKLFF
j_gene: TRBJ1-4
d_gene: .
v_gene: TRBV5-1

CDR3aa: CASRSGGLSTDTQYF
j_gene: TRBJ2-3
d_gene: TRBD2
v_gene: TRBV5-1

CDR3aa: CASSEGGWDNEKLFF
j_gene: TRBJ1-4
d_gene: .
v_gene: TRBV25-1

CDR3aa: CSVERGQGYGYTF
j_gene: TRBJ1-2
d_gene: TRBD1
v_gene: TRBV29-1

CDR3aa: CATQGGVETQYF
j_gene: TRBJ2-5
d_gene: .
v_gene: TRBV7-9

CDR3aa: CASSHEPRRRQGGWWGGYTF
j_gene: TRBJ1-2
d_gene: TRBD1
v_gene: TRBV23-1

CDR3aa: CASGKSNYGYTF
j_gene: TRBJ1-2
d_gene: .
v_gene: TRBV9

CDR3aa: CASAPRPGLYGYTF
j_gene: TRBJ1-2
d_gene: .
v_gene: TRBV6-5

CDR3aa: CASVFFPEAFF
j_gene: TRBJ1-1
d_gene: .
v_gene: TRBV6-1

CDR3aa: CASSFGYGYTF
j_gene: TRBJ1-2
d_gene: .
v_gene: TRBV28

CDR3aa: CASRLQGDSPLHF
j_gene: TRBJ1-6
d_gene: .
v_gene: TRBV6-5

CDR3aa: CASSLGAPGLEYQETQYF
j_gene: TRBJ2-5
d_gene: .
v_gene: TRBV5-4

CDR3aa: CASGRQGGGTGELFF
j_gene: TRBJ2-2
d_gene: .
v_gene: TRBV6-1

CDR3aa: CASTDRETQYF
j_gene: TRBJ2-5
d_gene: .
v_gene: TRBV7-9

CDR3aa: CASSDRPSGANVLTF
j_gene: TRBJ2-6
d_gene: .
v_gene: TRBV6-1

CDR3aa: CASSVAGRGSGYTF
j_gene: TRBJ1-2
d_gene: .
v_gene: TRBV9

CDR3aa: CAWSGTSVGLNSPLHF
j_gene: TRBJ1-6
d_gene: .
v_gene: TRBV30

CDR3aa: CASSESSYEQYF
j_gene: TRBJ2-7
d_gene: .
v_gene: TRBV6-1

CDR3aa: CASSLGNGDQETQYF
j_gene: TRBJ2-5
d_gene: .
v_gene: TRBV7-7

CDR3aa: CASSHPARNWVMFF
j_gene: TRBJ2-1
d_gene: .
v_gene: TRBV4-1

CDR3aa: CASSSDLGETQYF
j_gene: TRBJ2-5
d_gene: .
v_gene: TRBV6-6

CDR3aa: CAISEGTSDPYNEQFF
j_gene: TRBJ2-1
d_gene: TRBD2
v_gene: TRBV10-3